The TCR beta chain under discussion was sequenced for a study of CD4 T cells in relation to SARS-CoV-2 and coronaviruses (dated by TCRdb to the early 2020s). General notes on the study: HLA restriction was mapped for shared crossreactive spike epitopes using patient-derived lymphoblastoid cell lines. Memory CD4+ T cell crossreactivity between SARS-CoV-2 and common cold coronavirus spike proteins was assessed at the TCR clonotype level in the study. The Adaptive Biotechnologies TCR-sequencing kit was used for samples from a few pre-COVID donors and for the naive versus memory experiments, whereas the other data were Illumina-based. Expansion assays from other donors in the study were sequenced with a different, Illumina-based TCR-beta assay. Study-wide conclusions, independent of this receptor: Small numbers of patients and of tested TCRs limited the study. Naive versus memory sequencing indicated that memory recall responses, rather than primary responses primed during culture, are detected by the assay. Because the crossreactivity analysis focused on spike protein, crossreactivity against other viral proteins was not assessed. Because no donor provided both pre-pandemic and post-infection samples, tracing the source of pre-existing responses was limited. Significantly weaker SARS-CoV-2-driven expansion was shown by crossreactive clones than by monoreactive clones, consistent with antigenic imprinting. Memory CD4+ clonotypes crossrecognizing SARS-CoV-2 and at least one common cold coronavirus spike were found in roughly 65% of donors.

CDR1 and CDR2 are read off the germline V gene as SGHTA and FQGNSA. Including cysteine and phenylalanine, the CDR3 has 15 amino acids. The entry retains the CDR3 DNA only, 45 bases that are in frame from base 1. The germline ends are 12 bases apart after V is trimmed by 0 bases and J by 4 bases. Uncultured naive and memory CD4+ T cell DNA received deep-resolution immunoSEQ TCR-beta sequencing. In the source study's methods: During preprocessing, nonproductive sequences were removed, as were CDR3s that did not start with C, did not end with F or W, or were shorter than 7 amino acids. Cultured and uncultured naive and memory CD4+ repertoires were searched for previously identified spike- and CEF-reactive CDR3s. After three terminal residues were trimmed from each end, CDR3 homology was quantified as pairwise Levenshtein distance using the stringdist R package. The clones in this table, taken by TCRdb from immuneACCESS, are in-frame only. Not every clone is retained; where verified, under half of the shortfall comes from an unresolved V gene, and the cause of the rest is unknown. V and J calls and clone size are copied from that table; D and trimming were computed from the DNA. This sample gives about 68,000 clones in total; about 92% of them show up just once. Approximately 0.21% of the sample rests with the top ten.

CD4+ T cells from unexposed donors were collected before the COVID-19 pandemic (2011-2018). Naive and memory CD4+ T cells were separated from cryopreserved PBMCs by first enriching for CD4 and then performing EasySep naive CD4+ T cell enrichment. Leukapheresis product for the unexposed donors was purchased commercially. Ficoll-Paque PLUS gradient centrifugation was used to isolate PBMCs from either whole blood or leukapheresis product. PBMCs were either cryopreserved at -140°C or used fresh in the expansion assay. The QIAamp Micro DNA Kit was used to extract genomic DNA from the CD4+ T cells. Comments on this clone: This clone's antigen is unknown. Base quality data are lacking; no much larger clone is found one base away.

Sequencing input: naive CD4+ T cells from PBMCs. What the cell subset or site label conveys for this sample: naive CD4+ T cells isolated by negative enrichment. The chain is made from TRBV7-2 and TRBJ1-2, and TRBD1 may be the D gene, going by 6 matching bases. This sequence was found in a human donor in good health. Here the CDR3 is given as CASSLAPGGAYGYTF. In nucleotides, the sequence is TGTGCCAGCAGCTTAGCGCCGGGGGGCGCCTATGGCTACACCTTC.